One sample yielded the 31 T cell receptor beta chains listed below, sequenced in a study of T-cell memory formation after mild COVID-19. Using its own MiXCR run on the 5' RACE reads, TCRdb lists one record per CDR3 protein. The table has hundreds of thousands of distinct CDR3 sequences, 20% to 25% seen once; the top ten hold around 20%. The sample consisted of PBMCs or a T cell subset sorted from them (not recorded which). The receptors come from a man younger than 35 who had mild COVID-19 (a few samples of this study predate the infection). Cell type and time point are not known.

A few counts support this clonotype. The rearrangement links TRBV5-1 to TRBJ2-5, with D uncertain. The CDR3 runs 12 residues. Germline CDR1 and CDR2: SGHRS and YFSETQ. Deletions cut 2 bases from V and 5 bases from J, with 7 bases between. CDR3 in amino acids: CASSFPVETQYF. CDR3 nucleotides: TGCGCCAGCAGCTTCCCCGTGGAGACCCAGTACTTC.

The rearrangement links TRBV6-2 or TRBV6-3 to TRBJ1-5, with 8 positions matching TRBD1. The CDR3 length is 16 residues. Germline trimming cut 2 bases from V and 1 base from J; bases unmatched to any gene: 4. Germline assignment: CDR1 MNHEY and CDR2 SVGEGT. The CDR3, as DNA: TGTGCCAGCAGTTACGCAGGGGGCTCGAGCAATCAGCCCCAGCATTTT. It codes for CASSYAGGSSNQPQHF.

The V and J genes are TRBV6-5 and TRBJ1-2; D remains unclear. CDR1 MNHEY and CDR2 SVGAGI come from the germline V gene. The CDR3 is made up of 14 amino acids. The germline V and J ends were trimmed by 0 bases and 8 bases, with 13 bases remaining between them. The CDR3 region is CASSYSMKGSGYTF. The DNA of the CDR3 is TGTGCCAGCAGTTACTCGATGAAGGGATCCGGCTACACCTTC.

V is TRBV4-3 and J is TRBJ2-3; D not resolved. Germline V lookup: CDR1 LGHNA, CDR2 YSLEER. CDR3 length: 14 residues. V was trimmed by 0 bases and J by 6 bases, leaving 10 bases between them. CDR3 protein: CASSQDGPGDTQYF. The DNA for the CDR3 is TGCGCCAGCAGCCAAGATGGACCAGGCGATACGCAGTATTTT.

This chain links TRBV4-3 with TRBJ2-3; no definite D call. CDR1 is LGHNA and CDR2 is YSLEER in the germline V gene. Trimming left V 0 bases short and J 2 bases short, with 3 bases between. The CDR3 is made up of 13 amino acids. The CDR3 loop reads CASSQEYTDTQYF. Here the CDR3 DNA reads TGCGCCAGCAGCCAAGAGTACACAGATACGCAGTATTTT.

There are a few counts of this clonotype. The rearrangement uses TRBV27 and TRBJ1-6, with a possible D match to TRBD1 (5 bases). This CDR3 comprises 14 residues. Trimming cost V 2 bases and J 7 bases, with 9 bases left between them. Germline V gives CDR1 MNHEY, CDR2 SMNVEV (reference sequence). CDR3 bases: TGTGCCAGCAGTTTAACCGGGGCCAATTCACCCCTCCACTTT. Protein product: CASSLTGANSPLHF.

This chain joins TRBV12-3 or TRBV12-4 and TRBJ1-5; 9 nucleotides match TRBD1. The CDR3 sequence is 14 residues long. V trimming: 6 bases; J trimming: 2 bases; junction bases outside the gene matches: 2. The CDR3 DNA follows: TGTGCCAGCAGACAGGGGGCACGCAATCAGCCCCAGCATTTT. It codes for CASRQGARNQPQHF.

This clonotype was detected only a few times. This sequence joins TRBV5-1 and TRBJ2-1; TRBD1 matches 9 bases. V was clipped by 5 bases and J by 8 bases; unmatched bases: 8. Germline V gene sequence: CDR1 SGHRS, CDR2 YFSETQ. The CDR3 extends over 14 amino acids. CDR3 region: CASRLGQGGDEQFF. CDR3 in DNA: TGCGCCAGCAGGCTGGGACAGGGTGGAGATGAGCAGTTCTTC.

The chain carries TRBV18 and TRBJ1-2, with a possible D match to TRBD1 (6 bases). This CDR3 comprises 15 residues. Germline V gene lookup returns CDR1 KGHSH and CDR2 LQKENI. Trimming removed 6 bases at V and 3 bases at J, with 17 bases between. The CDR3 protein is CASSTGSQRDYGYTF. Written as DNA, the CDR3 is TGTGCCAGCTCGACAGGTTCACAGCGGGACTATGGCTACACCTTC.

The J gene is TRBJ1-4, the V gene TRBV4-3; D uncertain. Germline loops: CDR1 LGHNA, CDR2 YSLEER. This CDR3 contains 15 residues. V was pared by 0 bases and J by 3 bases, with 8 bases between. DNA of the CDR3: TGCGCCAGCAGCCAAGACCGGGTCCCTAATGAAAAACTGTTTTTT. As protein: CASSQDRVPNEKLFF.

Note on this clonotype: One end of the junction varies from germline; a read error may be responsible. The V call is TRBV12-3 or TRBV12-4, the J call TRBJ2-5; D might be TRBD1 (5 bases). CDR3 length: 13 residues. This CDR3 reads CDSSPQGQETQYF. CDR3 nucleotides: TGTGACAGCAGTCCTCAGGGACAAGAGACCCAGTACTTC.

The chain carries TRBV6-5 and TRBJ2-2; 7 bases align to TRBD1. V lost 6 bases to trimming and J lost 7 bases; unmatched junction nucleotides: 11. CDR3 length equals 15 residues. Per the germline V gene, CDR1 is MNHEY and CDR2 is SVGAGI. The CDR3, as DNA: TGTGCCAGCAGCCGAGACAGGGCATTTTACGGGGAGCTGTTTTTT. Amino acid sequence: CASSRDRAFYGELFF.

The rearrangement links TRBV7-7 to TRBJ2-5; possibly TRBD2 for D (7 bases). The germline V gene encodes CDR1 SSHAT and CDR2 FNYEAQ (reference sequence). V lost 5 bases to trimming and J lost 0 bases, with 16 bases between them. The CDR3 loop spans 16 amino acids. The CDR3: CASSPLRGGNQETQYF. CDR3 DNA sequence: TGTGCCAGCAGCCCCCTCCGCGGGGGCAACCAAGAGACCCAGTACTTC.

This clonotype has more than one count but fewer than ten. V is TRBV24-1 and J is TRBJ2-3; D gene unclear. V shed 4 bases and J shed 5 bases, with 9 bases lying between them. Germline V lookup: CDR1 KGHDR, CDR2 SFDVKD. The CDR3 spans 13 residues. DNA of the CDR3: TGTGCCACCAGTGACCATACGGTAGATACGCAGTATTTT. Translated: CATSDHTVDTQYF.

The J gene is TRBJ1-6, the V gene TRBV3-1; unclear D gene. The germline V gene has CDR1 LGHDT and CDR2 YNNKEL (reference sequence). The V end was cut by 4 bases, the J end by 9 bases, with 10 bases between. This CDR3 has 13 amino acids. CDR3 region: CASSLHGGSPLHF. The CDR3 DNA reads TGTGCCAGCAGCCTACATGGAGGTTCACCCCTCCACTTT.

This clonotype was found a few times. This sequence joins TRBV20-1 and TRBJ2-7, with D perhaps TRBD2 (5 bases). Germline V gene lookup returns CDR1 DFQATT and CDR2 SNEGSKA (reference sequence). Trimming took off 4 bases at V and 2 bases at J, with 9 bases between the two ends. The CDR3 has 12 residues. The CDR3 DNA is TGCAGTGCTATGGGGAGTGCCTACGAGCAGTACGTC. This codes for CSAMGSAYEQYV.

V gene TRBV7-2 combines with J gene TRBJ1-6; no definite D call. This CDR3 has 15 residues. The germline CDR1 and CDR2 sequences are SGHTA and FQGNSA. Trimming left V 1 base short and J 7 bases short, with 11 bases between. The CDR3 region has the DNA TGTGCCAGCAGCTTAGTGGGGATGGGCAATTCACCCCTCCACTTT. It yields the protein CASSLVGMGNSPLHF.

The rearrangement joins TRBV12-3 or TRBV12-4 to TRBJ1-2; weak D call: TRBD1 (6 bases). The CDR3 loop spans 12 amino acids. Trimming shortened V by 5 bases and J by 8 bases, and 12 bases separated the two germline ends. CDR3 amino acids: CASSRTGFGYTF. The CDR3 coding sequence is TGTGCCAGCAGTCGCACAGGGTTCGGCTACACCTTC.

This clonotype has more than one count but fewer than ten. V usage is TRBV28 and J usage is TRBJ2-2; D gene ambiguous. The CDR3 contains 11 residues. Per the germline V gene, CDR1 is MDHEN and CDR2 is SYDVKM. V was clipped by 10 bases and J by 2 bases, with 5 bases between them. CDR3 bases: TGTGCCATCCTCAACACCGGGGAGCTGTTTTTT. It is translated as CAILNTGELFF. Supplemented by reference TRBV28 and TRBJ2-2, the full variable domain reads DVKVTQSSRYLVKRTGEKVFLECVQDMDHENMFWYRQDPGLGLRLIYFSYDVKMKEKGDIPEGYSVSREKKERFSLILESASTNQTSMYLCAILNTGELFFGEGSRLTVL.

V usage is TRBV7-3 and J usage is TRBJ2-3; TRBD1 aligns across 9 bases. Trimming removed 4 bases from V and 4 bases from J; junction bases left unmatched: 6. CDR1 is SGHTA and CDR2 is FQGTGA in the germline V gene. This CDR3 is 15 amino acids long. Here the CDR3 reads CASSSTGGGADTQYF. The DNA of the CDR3 is TGTGCCAGCAGCTCGACAGGGGGTGGTGCAGATACGCAGTATTTT.

A few counts support this clonotype. The chain is built from TRBV9 and TRBJ2-3; D gene unclear. The ends were cut back, 3 bases at V and 1 base at J, with 9 bases in the middle. This CDR3 spans 14 amino acids. Germline CDR1 and CDR2: SGDLS and YYNGEE. Here the CDR3 DNA reads TGTGCCAGCAGCGCCGAAACGGGCACAGATACGCAGTATTTT. Protein product: CASSAETGTDTQYF.

The chain joins TRBV7-6 to TRBJ1-1, with D maybe TRBD1 (6 bases). This CDR3 contains 13 residues. V lost 5 bases and J 4 bases, leaving 11 bases between the germline ends. Germline CDR1 and CDR2: SGHVS and FNYEAQ. The CDR3 DNA reads TGTGCCAGCAGCCCAACAGGGCCCACTGAAGCTTTCTTT. It specifies CASSPTGPTEAFF.

This clonotype came up a few times. The chain combines TRBV20-1 with TRBJ2-5; tentative D call: TRBD2 (7 bases). This CDR3 region has 14 residues. The V gene's germline CDR1 is DFQATT and CDR2 SNEGSKA (reference sequence). Trimming took 5 bases from V and 5 from J, leaving 18 bases between them. The CDR3 loop reads CSAYPRGGAETQYF. In DNA, the CDR3 is TGCAGTGCTTACCCGAGGGGGGGAGCGGAGACCCAGTACTTC.

There are many counts of this clonotype. The gene calls are TRBV7-9 and TRBJ2-3; no clear D gene. V was shortened by 5 bases and J by 0 bases, with 9 bases between the two germline ends. Germline loops: CDR1 SEHNR, CDR2 FQNEAQ (reference sequence). The CDR3 sequence is 14 residues long. CDR3 sequence: CASSRPISTDTQYF. In DNA, the CDR3 is TGTGCCAGCAGCCGACCTATTAGCACAGATACGCAGTATTTT. Full variable domain (missing parts from reference TRBV7-9 and TRBJ2-3): DTGVSQNPRHKITKRGQNVTFRCDPISEHNRLYWYRQTLGQGPEFLTYFQNEAQLEKSRLLSDRFSAERPKGSFSTLEIQRTEQGDSAMYLCASSRPISTDTQYFGPGTRLTVL.

The chain uses TRBV28 and TRBJ1-5; TRBD1 might be the D (6 bases). The ends were cut back, 5 bases at V and 0 bases at J, with 8 bases in the middle. In germline, CDR1 is MDHEN, CDR2 SYDVKM. This CDR3 is built from 14 residues. In nucleotides, the CDR3 is TGTGCCAGCAGTGGACAGATTAGCAATCAGCCCCAGCATTTT. Amino acids: CASSGQISNQPQHF. Together with reference TRBV28 and TRBJ1-5, the CDR3 gives the full variable domain: DVKVTQSSRYLVKRTGEKVFLECVQDMDHENMFWYRQDPGLGLRLIYFSYDVKMKEKGDIPEGYSVSREKKERFSLILESASTNQTSMYLCASSGQISNQPQHFGDGTRLSIL.

This clonotype was counted a single time. The chain combines TRBV4-3 with TRBJ2-5; possible D gene TRBD1, 6 bases. Between the trimmed V and J ends, which lost 4 bases and 0 bases, there was a span of 15 bases. This CDR3 is built from 16 residues. Per germline, CDR1 LGHNA and CDR2 YSLEER. The chain's CDR3 is CASSLRQATYQETQYF. CDR3 nucleotide sequence: TGCGCCAGCAGCCTCCGACAGGCGACGTACCAAGAGACCCAGTACTTC.

The chain has TRBV7-2 and TRBJ2-3; D uncertain. V was shortened by 0 bases and J by 2 bases, with 6 bases between the two germline ends. CDR3 size: 14 residues. Germline-derived CDR1 and CDR2 are SGHTA and FQGNSA. In DNA form, the CDR3 reads TGTGCCAGCAGCTTAGCGCCTGCCACAGATACGCAGTATTTT. Protein product: CASSLAPATDTQYF.

This clonotype was found a few times. This sequence joins TRBV7-3 and TRBJ2-1, with TRBD1 matching over 9 bases. The CDR3 is 15 amino acids. The germline CDR1 and CDR2 sequences are SGHTA and FQGTGA. The ends lost 5 bases at V and 10 bases at J; junction bases unmatched: 12. The CDR3 nucleotides are TGTGCCAGCAGCGCGGCGGGACAGGGCAAGTCAGAGCAGTTCTTC. Protein sequence: CASSAAGQGKSEQFF.

This chain uses TRBV25-1 with TRBJ2-2, with D perhaps being TRBD1 or TRBD2 (6 bases each). The CDR3 spans 15 residues. Germline CDR1 MGHDK, CDR2 SYGVNS. Deletions cut 2 bases from V and 2 bases from J, with 9 bases between. In DNA form, the CDR3 reads TGTGCCAGCAGTGAAAAGGGGGGAAACACCGGGGAGCTGTTTTTT. Translating gives CASSEKGGNTGELFF.

The chain carries TRBV7-8 and TRBJ1-5; D remains ambiguous. Germline V lookup: CDR1 SGHVS, CDR2 FQNEAQ. This CDR3 spans 14 amino acids. Trimming shortened V by 1 base and J by 5 bases, and 9 bases separated the two germline ends. The CDR3 DNA follows: TGTGCCAGCAGCTTAGAGGGAGGGTATCAGCCCCAGCATTTT. Its translation is CASSLEGGYQPQHF. The variable domain in full, with the rest retrieved from reference TRBV7-8 and TRBJ1-5, is GAGVSQSPRYKVAKRGQDVALRCDPISGHVSLFWYQQALGQGPEFLTYFQNEAQLDKSGLPSDRFFAERPEGSVSTLKIQRTQQEDSAVYLCASSLEGGYQPQHFGDGTRLSIL.

This clonotype was detected only a few times. The chain combines TRBV5-4 with TRBJ2-5, with 7 bases that match TRBD2. V was clipped by 4 bases and J by 5 bases; unmatched bases: 8. This CDR3 has 14 amino acids. Germline CDR1 reads SGHNT; CDR2 reads YYREEE (reference sequence). CDR3 DNA sequence: TGTGCCAGCAGCCCCCGGGGGGTCGGTGAGACCCAGTACTTC. Translation gives CASSPRGVGETQYF.